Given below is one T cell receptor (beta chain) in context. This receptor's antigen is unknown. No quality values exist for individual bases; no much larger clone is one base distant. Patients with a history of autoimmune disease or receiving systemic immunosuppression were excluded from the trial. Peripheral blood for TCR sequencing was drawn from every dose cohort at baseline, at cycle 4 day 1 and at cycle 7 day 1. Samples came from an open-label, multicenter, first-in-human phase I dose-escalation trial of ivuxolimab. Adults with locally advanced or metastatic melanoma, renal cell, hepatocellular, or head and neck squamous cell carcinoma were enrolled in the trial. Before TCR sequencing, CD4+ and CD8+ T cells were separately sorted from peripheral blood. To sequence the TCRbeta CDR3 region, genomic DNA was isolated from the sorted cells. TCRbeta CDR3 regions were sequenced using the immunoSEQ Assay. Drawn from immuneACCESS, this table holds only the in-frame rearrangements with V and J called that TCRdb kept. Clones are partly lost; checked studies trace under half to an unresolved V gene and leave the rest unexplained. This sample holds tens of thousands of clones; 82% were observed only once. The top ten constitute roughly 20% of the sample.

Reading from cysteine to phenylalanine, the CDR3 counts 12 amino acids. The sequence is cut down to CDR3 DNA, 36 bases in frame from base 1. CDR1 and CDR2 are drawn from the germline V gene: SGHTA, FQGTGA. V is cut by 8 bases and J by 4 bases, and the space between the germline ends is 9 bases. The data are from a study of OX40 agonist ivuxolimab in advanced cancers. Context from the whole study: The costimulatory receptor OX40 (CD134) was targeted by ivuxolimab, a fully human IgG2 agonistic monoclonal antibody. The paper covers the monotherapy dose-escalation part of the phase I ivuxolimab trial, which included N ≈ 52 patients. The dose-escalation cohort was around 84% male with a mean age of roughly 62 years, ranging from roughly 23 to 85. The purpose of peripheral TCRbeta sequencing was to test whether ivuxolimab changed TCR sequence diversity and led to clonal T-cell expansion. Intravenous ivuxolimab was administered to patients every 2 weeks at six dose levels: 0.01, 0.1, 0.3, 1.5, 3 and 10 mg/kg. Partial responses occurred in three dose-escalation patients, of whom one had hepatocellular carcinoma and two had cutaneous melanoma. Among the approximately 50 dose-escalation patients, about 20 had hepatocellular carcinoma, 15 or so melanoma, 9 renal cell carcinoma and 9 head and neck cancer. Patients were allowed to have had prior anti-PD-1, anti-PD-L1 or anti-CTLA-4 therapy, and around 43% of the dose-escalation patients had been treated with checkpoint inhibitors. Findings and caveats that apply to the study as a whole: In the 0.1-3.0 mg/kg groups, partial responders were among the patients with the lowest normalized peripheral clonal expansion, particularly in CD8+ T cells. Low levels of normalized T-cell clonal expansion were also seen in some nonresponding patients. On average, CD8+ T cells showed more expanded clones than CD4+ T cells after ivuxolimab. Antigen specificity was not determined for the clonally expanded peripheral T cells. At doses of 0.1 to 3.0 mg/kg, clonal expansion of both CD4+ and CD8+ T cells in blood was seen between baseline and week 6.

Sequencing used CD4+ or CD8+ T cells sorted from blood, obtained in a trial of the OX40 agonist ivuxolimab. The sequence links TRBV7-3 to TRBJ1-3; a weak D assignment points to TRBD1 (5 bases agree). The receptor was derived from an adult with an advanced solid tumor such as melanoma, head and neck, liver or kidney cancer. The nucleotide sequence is TGTGCCAGCGGCGGGGGGGGAAACACCATATATTTT. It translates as CASGGGGNTIYF.